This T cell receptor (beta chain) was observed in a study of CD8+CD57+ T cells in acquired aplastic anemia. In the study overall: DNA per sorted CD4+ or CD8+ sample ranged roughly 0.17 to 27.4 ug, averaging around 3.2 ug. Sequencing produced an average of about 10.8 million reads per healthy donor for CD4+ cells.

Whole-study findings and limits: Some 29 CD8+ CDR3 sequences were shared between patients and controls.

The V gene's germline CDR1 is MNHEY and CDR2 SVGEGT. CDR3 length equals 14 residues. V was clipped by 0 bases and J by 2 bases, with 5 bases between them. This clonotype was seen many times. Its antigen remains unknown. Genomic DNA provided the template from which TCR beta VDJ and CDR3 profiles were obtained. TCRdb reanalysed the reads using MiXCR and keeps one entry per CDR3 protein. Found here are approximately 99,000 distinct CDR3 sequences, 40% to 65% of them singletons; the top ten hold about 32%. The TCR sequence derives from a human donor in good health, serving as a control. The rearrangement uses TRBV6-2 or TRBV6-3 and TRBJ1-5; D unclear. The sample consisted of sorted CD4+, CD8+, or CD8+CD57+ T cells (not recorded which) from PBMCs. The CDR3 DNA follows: TGTGCCAGCAGTTACTCGACGGGCAATCAGCCCCAGCATTTT. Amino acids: CASSYSTGNQPQHF.